This T cell receptor (beta chain) emerged from a study of T-cell memory formation after mild COVID-19. About the study: Most TCR clusters belonged to a single donor. The study, taken as a whole, reports: Clones that got smaller from day 15 to 85 had even CD4/CD8, while clones growing later tipped toward CD4+.

This CDR3 region has 15 residues. Per germline, CDR1 SGHTA and CDR2 FQGTGA. V lost 4 bases and J lost 6; bases outside the gene matches: 8. Barcoded TCR alpha and TCR beta cDNA libraries with UMIs came from 5'RACE using constant-segment primers. TCRdb itself ran the 5' RACE reads through MiXCR, one entry per CDR3 protein. The data show 270,000 or so distinct CDR3 sequences, 16% seen once. Comment on this clonotype: Its antigen is not known.

The sequenced material came from PBMCs or a T cell subset sorted from them (not recorded which). The clonotype was recovered from a man between 18 and 29 years old who had mild COVID-19 (a few samples of this study predate the infection). Cell type and time point are not known. V is TRBV7-3 and J is TRBJ2-1, with TRBD1 matching 8 bases. The CDR3 DNA reads TGTGCCAGCAGCTCCGGACAGGGTGGTCTCAATGAGCAGTTCTTC. Translated: CASSSGQGGLNEQFF.